Shown below are 22 T cell receptor beta chains from a single sample sequenced in a study of identical twins. TCRdb called the 5' RACE reads again in MiXCR, with one record for every CDR3 protein. The sample carries 700,000 or so distinct CDR3 sequences, less than 10% recorded once. These data also formed part of another study, on yellow fever vaccine responses in identical twins.

The sequenced sample consisted of PBMCs. These receptors were taken from a woman between 18 and 29 years old in good health.

V is TRBV6-5 and J is TRBJ2-1; D is possibly TRBD1 or TRBD2 (5 bases each). Per germline, CDR1 MNHEY and CDR2 SVGAGI. The CDR3 consists of 12 residues. Trimming removed 5 bases at V and 8 bases at J, with 10 bases between. Here the CDR3 reads CASSPGPYEQFF. CDR3 DNA sequence: TGTGCCAGCAGTCCGGGACCCTATGAGCAGTTCTTC.

V usage is TRBV5-1 and J usage is TRBJ2-7; 11 bases align to TRBD2. Losses at the gene ends were 0 bases for V and 1 base for J; bases not matched to a gene: 6. The CDR3 is 17 residues long. Germline CDR1 is SGHRS and CDR2 is YFSETQ. CDR3 protein: CASSLAKTSGISYEQYF. CDR3 DNA: TGCGCCAGCAGCTTGGCAAAGACTAGCGGGATTTCCTACGAGCAGTACTTC. Full variable domain (remainder filled in from reference TRBV5-1 and TRBJ2-7): KAGVTQTPRYLIKTRGQQVTLSCSPISGHRSVSWYQQTPGQGLQFLFEYFSETQRNKGNFPGRFSGRQFSNSRSEMNVSTLELGDSALYLCASSLAKTSGISYEQYFGPGTRLTVT.

J is TRBJ2-1 and V is TRBV7-8; D uncertain. This CDR3 contains 12 residues. The V gene lost 6 bases and the J gene lost 6 bases, with 9 bases spanning the gap. Looked up from germline, CDR1 is SGHVS and CDR2 is FQNEAQ. The CDR3 nucleotides are TGTGCCAGCAGTGGGCGCTCCAATGAGCAGTTCTTC. Amino acids: CASSGRSNEQFF.

This clonotype was counted only a few times. The chain links TRBV3-1 to TRBJ2-3; a weak D match, TRBD1 (5 bases). The ends were cut back, 1 base at V and 0 bases at J, with 14 bases in the middle. The length of the CDR3 is 17 residues. CDR1 and CDR2 (germline): LGHDT, YNNKEL (reference sequence). CDR3 in DNA: TGTGCCAGCAGCCAAGTGTTCCAGGGTGAAAGCACAGATACGCAGTATTTT. This codes for CASSQVFQGESTDTQYF.

The chain joins TRBV5-1 to TRBJ2-1, with 9 bases fitting TRBD1. The J segment lost 5 bases and the V segment lost 4 bases, leaving 7 bases of the junction unmatched. This CDR3 contains 15 residues. The V gene's germline CDR1 is SGHRS and CDR2 YFSETQ. The CDR3 region is CASSHGTGRNNEQFF. The CDR3 DNA sequence: TGCGCCAGCAGCCACGGGACAGGGAGAAACAATGAGCAGTTCTTC.

This clonotype came up a few times. The chain links TRBV2 to TRBJ2-2; 9 bases align to TRBD1. Germline loops: CDR1 SNHLY, CDR2 FYNNEI. The CDR3 has 16 amino acids. V dropped 5 bases and J dropped 5; count of bases not matched to a gene: 9. In DNA, the CDR3 is TGTGCCAGCAGTCAACAGGGGGCCCAGATAACCGGGGAGCTGTTTTTT. Protein product: CASSQQGAQITGELFF.

This clonotype has at least ten counts. J is TRBJ2-5 and V is TRBV14; the D gene could be TRBD1 or TRBD2 (5 bases each). Trimming stripped 0 bases from V and 5 bases from J, with 7 bases between. CDR1 and CDR2 (germline): SGHDN, FVKESK. This CDR3 is built from 13 residues. The DNA for the CDR3 is TGTGCCAGCAGCCAAGAATGGGGGGAGACCCAGTACTTC. This encodes CASSQEWGETQYF.

The chain has TRBV20-1 and TRBJ2-7; a possible D gene is TRBD1 (5 bases). This CDR3 region has 15 residues. V gave up 6 bases and J gave up 1 base, with 19 bases separating them. Germline values: CDR1 DFQATT, CDR2 SNEGSKA (reference sequence). As DNA, the CDR3 is TGCAGTGCGAGTCCCAGGGAATTAGGATCCTACGAGCAGTACTTC. This codes for CSASPRELGSYEQYF.

This clonotype was picked up a small number of times. The chain joins TRBV15 to TRBJ1-6; 9 bases agree with TRBD1. The junction had 4 bases not matched to a gene; V was cut back by 1 base and J by 9 bases. CDR3 size: 15 residues. Germline CDR1 reads LNHNV; CDR2 reads YYDKDF (reference sequence). The CDR3: CATSRVGQGSSPLHF. CDR3 nucleotide sequence: TGTGCCACCAGCAGAGTAGGACAGGGGAGTTCACCCCTCCACTTT.

This clonotype was detected only a few times. The chain recombines TRBV6-2 or TRBV6-3 with TRBJ2-3; D uncertain. Deletions cut 0 bases from V and 7 bases from J, with 11 bases between. CDR3 length: 14 residues. Germline V CDR1 and CDR2: MNHEY, SVGEGT. CDR3 sequence: CASSYSRIGNTQYF. The CDR3 nucleotides read TGTGCCAGCAGTTACTCTCGGATTGGAAATACGCAGTATTTT.

The chain is built from TRBV20-1 and TRBJ1-4, with D possibly being TRBD1 (5 bases). The germline V gene encodes CDR1 DFQATT and CDR2 SNEGSKA (reference sequence). Trimming stripped 4 bases from V and 10 bases from J, with 16 bases between. CDR3 length: 13 residues. The CDR3 here is CSATGTGLGKLFF. For the CDR3, the DNA is TGCAGTGCTACAGGGACGGGGTTAGGAAAACTGTTTTTT.

This chain links TRBV5-1 with TRBJ2-3; 7 bases match TRBD1. The CDR3 runs 16 residues. Per germline, CDR1 SGHRS and CDR2 YFSETQ. With V trimmed by 4 bases and J by 6 bases, 14 bases remained unmatched. The CDR3 loop reads CASSIGLKLRGDTQYF. The CDR3 coding sequence is TGCGCCAGCAGCATTGGCTTGAAACTCAGGGGGGATACGCAGTATTTT.

This clonotype was counted a few times. The rearrangement links TRBV12-3 or TRBV12-4 to TRBJ2-2; 7 bases are shared with TRBD2. The CDR3 runs 16 residues. The trim removed 7 bases at V and 1 base at J, leaving 9 bases unmatched. CDR3 in DNA: TGTGCCAGCATTGGGGGACTACGCCAGAACACCGGGGAGCTGTTTTTT. Residues: CASIGGLRQNTGELFF.

This clonotype has a handful of counts. The V gene is TRBV6-1, the J gene TRBJ1-6; D unclear. The V gene lost 6 bases and the J gene lost 7 bases, with 10 bases spanning the gap. Germline-derived CDR1 and CDR2 are MNHNS and SASEGT. This CDR3 region has 13 residues. CDR3 coding DNA: TGTGCCAGCAGAGAACAGCAGAATTCACCCCTCCACTTT. Translated, it gives CASREQQNSPLHF.

The rearrangement uses TRBV20-1 and TRBJ2-1; 12 bases are a match to TRBD2. This CDR3 comprises 15 residues. Looked up from germline, CDR1 is DFQATT and CDR2 is SNEGSKA (reference sequence). V was clipped by 7 bases and J by 7 bases; unmatched bases: 11. The CDR3 DNA sequence: TGCAGTGTCTTCGTCCTAGCGGGAGGGCCTAATGAGCAGTTCTTC. Translating gives CSVFVLAGGPNEQFF.

V gene TRBV28 combines with J gene TRBJ2-5; TRBD2 matches at 9 bases. This CDR3 region has 17 residues. CDR1 is MDHEN and CDR2 is SYDVKM in the germline V gene. The J segment lost 1 base and the V segment lost 3 bases, leaving 9 bases of the junction unmatched. The CDR3 DNA is TGTGCCAGCAGTTTGTATTCAACTAGCGGGTTCCAAGAGACCCAGTACTTC. Amino acids: CASSLYSTSGFQETQYF.

Only a few counts were recorded for this clonotype. The genes are TRBV2 and TRBJ2-7; D assignment may be TRBD1 or TRBD2 (5 bases each). This CDR3 has 14 amino acids. Trimming took 3 bases from V and 3 from J, leaving 12 bases between them. The germline V gene encodes CDR1 SNHLY and CDR2 FYNNEI. This CDR3 reads CASSDAVGGYEQYF. The CDR3 region has the DNA TGTGCCAGCAGTGATGCGGTTGGGGGCTACGAGCAGTACTTC.

The rearrangement links TRBV25-1 to TRBJ2-7; D is uncertain. Trimming removed 3 bases at V and 3 bases at J, with 12 bases between. The CDR3 consists of 14 residues. Germline CDR1 MGHDK, CDR2 SYGVNS. DNA for the CDR3: TGTGCCAGCAGTGATCTTCACTCGGGCTACGAGCAGTACTTC. Translating gives CASSDLHSGYEQYF.

This clonotype has only a few counts. The chain carries TRBV11-2 and TRBJ2-4; TRBD2 matches at 13 bases. Germline CDR1 SGHAT, CDR2 FQNNGV. Germline trimming cut 4 bases from V and 1 base from J; bases unmatched to any gene: 13. The CDR3 sequence is 20 residues long. In nucleotides, the CDR3 is TGTGCCAGCAGCTCCAGACTAGCGGGAGGACCGGGAGGGGCCAAAAACATTCAGTACTTC. Residues: CASSSRLAGGPGGAKNIQYF. Full variable domain (outside the CDR3, taken from reference TRBV11-2 and TRBJ2-4): EAGVAQSPRYKIIEKRQSVAFWCNPISGHATLYWYQQILGQGPKLLIQFQNNGVVDDSQLPKDRFSAERLKGVDSTLKIQPAKLEDSAVYLCASSSRLAGGPGGAKNIQYFGAGTRLSVL.

The chain combines TRBV29-1 with TRBJ1-2; no definite D call. The CDR3 has 12 residues. CDR1 is SQVTM, CDR2 ANQGSEA, per germline. Trimming shortened V by 5 bases and J by 2 bases, and 9 bases separated the two germline ends. The CDR3 sequence is CSVRDGNYGYTF. The CDR3 coding sequence is TGCAGCGTTAGAGACGGAAACTATGGCTACACCTTC.

This chain joins TRBV4-2 and TRBJ2-2; D gene uncertain. V lost 5 bases to trimming and J lost 5 bases, with 6 bases between them. Germline CDR1 is LGHNA and CDR2 is YNFKEQ. This CDR3 comprises 12 residues. CDR3 sequence reads: CASSYETGELFF. The DNA of the CDR3 is TGTGCCAGCAGCTATGAGACCGGGGAGCTGTTTTTT.

The V call is TRBV6-2 or TRBV6-3, the J call TRBJ2-7; the D is unclear. Trimming removed 7 bases from V and 0 bases from J, with 13 bases in between. In germline, CDR1 is MNHEY, CDR2 SVGEGT. This CDR3 contains 14 residues. Written as DNA, the CDR3 is TGTGCCAGCACCTACGGGTATGGCTCCTACGAGCAGTACTTC. Translating it yields CASTYGYGSYEQYF.